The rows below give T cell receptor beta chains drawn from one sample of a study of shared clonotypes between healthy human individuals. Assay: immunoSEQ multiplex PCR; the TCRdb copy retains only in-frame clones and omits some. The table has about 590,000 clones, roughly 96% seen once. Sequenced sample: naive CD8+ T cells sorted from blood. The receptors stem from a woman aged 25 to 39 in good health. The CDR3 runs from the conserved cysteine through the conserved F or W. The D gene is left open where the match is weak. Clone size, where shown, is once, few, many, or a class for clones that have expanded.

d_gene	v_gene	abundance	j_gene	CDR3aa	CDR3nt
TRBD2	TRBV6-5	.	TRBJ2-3	CASAGSGSRTDTQYF	TGTGCCAGCGCGGGAAGCGGGAGTCGTACGGATACGCAGTATTTT
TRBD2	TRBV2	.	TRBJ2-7	CARGQREGLEQYF	TGTGCCAGGGGACAGCGGGAGGGCCTCGAGCAGTACTTC
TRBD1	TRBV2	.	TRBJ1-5	CASHGGQEAKGQPQHF	TGTGCCAGCCATGGGGGACAGGAGGCGAAAGGGCAGCCCCAGCATTTT
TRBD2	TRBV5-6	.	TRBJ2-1	CASSPGLAGYNEQFF	TGTGCCAGCAGCCCCGGGCTAGCGGGGTACAATGAGCAGTTCTTC
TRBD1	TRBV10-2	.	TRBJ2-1	CATTTGQGVDEQFF	TGCGCCACAACAACGGGACAGGGGGTCGATGAGCAGTTCTTC
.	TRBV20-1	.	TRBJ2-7	CSASPGYEQYF	TGCAGTGCTAGTCCGGGCTACGAGCAGTACTTC
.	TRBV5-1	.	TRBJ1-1	CASSLRGGTEAFF	TGCGCCAGCAGCCTCAGGGGAGGTACTGAAGCTTTCTTT
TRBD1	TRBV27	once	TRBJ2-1	CASSTGGSYNEQFF	TGTGCCAGCAGTACAGGGGGCTCCTACAATGAGCAGTTCTTC
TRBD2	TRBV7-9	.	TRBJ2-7	CASSLGLAGGPRSHEQYF	TGTGCCAGCAGCTTAGGACTAGCGGGAGGGCCTAGGAGCCACGAGCAGTACTTC
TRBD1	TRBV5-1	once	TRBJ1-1	CASRDTGGNEAFF	TGCGCCAGCAGAGATACAGGGGGGAATGAAGCTTTCTTT
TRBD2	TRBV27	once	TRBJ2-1	CASSLGPAGGGLNEQFF	TGTGCCAGCAGTTTAGGCCCGGCGGGAGGCGGACTCAATGAGCAGTTCTTC
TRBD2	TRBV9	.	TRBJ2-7	CASSAIAGGTYEQYF	TGTGCCAGCAGCGCCATAGCGGGAGGAACCTACGAGCAGTACTTC
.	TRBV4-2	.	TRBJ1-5	CASSQTGSFPHPQHF	TGTGCCAGCAGCCAAACCGGGTCTTTCCCTCACCCCCAGCATTTT
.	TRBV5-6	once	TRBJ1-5	CASSLGPVQPQHF	TGTGCCAGCAGCTTGGGTCCAGTTCAGCCCCAGCATTTT
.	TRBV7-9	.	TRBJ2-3	CASTEGVAGTDTQYF	TGTGCCAGCACGGAGGGGGTCGCAGGCACAGATACGCAGTATTTT
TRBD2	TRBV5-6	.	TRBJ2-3	CASSLLWTGRALWADTQYF	TGTGCCAGCAGCTTGTTATGGACCGGGAGGGCCCTCTGGGCAGATACGCAGTATTTT
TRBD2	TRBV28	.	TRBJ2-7	CASSKSGSRYEQYF	TGTGCCAGCAGTAAAAGCGGGAGTCGGTACGAGCAGTACTTC
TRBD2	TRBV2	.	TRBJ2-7	CASGSGTNYEQYF	TGTGCCAGCGGATCCGGGACTAACTACGAGCAGTACTTC
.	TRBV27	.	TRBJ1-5	CASRGFGSSNQPQHF	TGTGCCAGCAGGGGGTTTGGATCAAGCAATCAGCCCCAGCATTTT
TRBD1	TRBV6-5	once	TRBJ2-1	CASSYTGESDNEQFF	TGTGCCAGCAGTTACACAGGGGAAAGTGACAATGAGCAGTTCTTC
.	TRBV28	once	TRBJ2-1	CASRPGQYIEQFF	TGTGCCAGCAGACCAGGACAGTACATTGAGCAGTTCTTC
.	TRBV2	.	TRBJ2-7	CASSEGDVASGEQYF	TGTGCCAGCAGTGAAGGGGACGTCGCCTCGGGCGAGCAGTACTTC
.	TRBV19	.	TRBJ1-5	CASSIRWNRLNQPQHF	TGTGCCAGTAGTATCCGTTGGAACAGACTCAATCAGCCCCAGCATTTT
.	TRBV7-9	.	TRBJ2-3	CASRDTDTQYF	TGTGCCAGCAGGGACACAGATACGCAGTATTTT
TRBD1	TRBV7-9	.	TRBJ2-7	CASSSGTDYEQYF	TGTGCCAGCAGCTCCGGGACAGACTACGAGCAGTACTTC
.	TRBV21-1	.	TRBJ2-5	CASEVRDPKETQYF	TGTGCCAGCGAAGTACGTGATCCCAAAGAGACCCAGTACTTC
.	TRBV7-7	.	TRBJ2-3	CASSLGGRATDTQYF	TGTGCCAGCAGCTTAGGGGGTCGGGCCACAGATACGCAGTATTTT
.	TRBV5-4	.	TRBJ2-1	CASSTLDEQFF	TGTGCCAGCAGCACCCTTGATGAGCAGTTCTTC
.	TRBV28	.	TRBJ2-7	CASSLSRGWYEQYF	TGTGCCAGCAGTTTATCAAGGGGATGGTACGAGCAGTACTTC
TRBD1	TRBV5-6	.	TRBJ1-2	CASSLEGQGITSGYTF	TGTGCCAGCAGCTTGGAGGGACAGGGGATTACTTCGGGCTACACCTTC
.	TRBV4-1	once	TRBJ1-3	CASSPRTGWTGNTIYF	TGCGCCAGCAGCCCCCGAACAGGGTGGACTGGAAACACCATATATTTT
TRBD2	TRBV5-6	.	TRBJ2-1	CASSLEGSGSFADEQFF	TGTGCCAGCAGCTTGGAAGGTAGCGGGAGTTTTGCGGATGAGCAGTTCTTC
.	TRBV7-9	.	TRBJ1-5	CASSNGGMVQPQHF	TGTGCCAGCAGCAATGGGGGGATGGTTCAGCCCCAGCATTTT
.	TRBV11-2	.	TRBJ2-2	CASSLLGVLNTGELFF	TGTGCCAGCAGCTTATTGGGGGTCCTGAACACCGGGGAGCTGTTTTTT
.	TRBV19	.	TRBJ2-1	CASSTWGDGLSRDGNEQFF	TGTGCCAGTAGTACCTGGGGGGACGGTTTATCGCGGGATGGAAATGAGCAGTTCTTC
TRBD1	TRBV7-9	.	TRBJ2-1	CASSPDRVWHEQFF	TGTGCCAGCAGCCCCGACAGGGTATGGCATGAGCAGTTCTTC
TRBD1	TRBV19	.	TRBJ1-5	CASSRSTGTAPQFAGNQPQHF	TGTGCCAGTAGTCGATCAACCGGGACAGCGCCTCAGTTTGCGGGCAATCAGCCCCAGCATTTT
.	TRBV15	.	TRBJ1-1	CATSREGFGGTEAFF	TGTGCCACCAGCAGAGAAGGTTTTGGGGGGACTGAAGCTTTCTTT
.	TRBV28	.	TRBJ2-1	CASRLTRIPSLRGKYNEQFF	TGTGCCAGCAGGCTAACGCGAATACCGTCCCTTAGGGGGAAATACAATGAGCAGTTCTTC
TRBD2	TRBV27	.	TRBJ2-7	CASGLLAGGYEQYF	TGTGCCAGCGGCCTACTAGCGGGAGGGTACGAGCAGTACTTC
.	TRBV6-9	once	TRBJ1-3	CATATGREGNTIYF	TGTGCCACCGCTACGGGAAGGGAAGGAAACACCATATATTTT
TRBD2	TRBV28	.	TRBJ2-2	CASSLFRIRGANTGELFF	TGTGCCAGCAGTTTATTTCGTATTCGGGGGGCGAACACCGGGGAGCTGTTTTTT
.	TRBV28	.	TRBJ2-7	CASSLRGWTYEQYF	TGTGCCAGCAGTTTAAGGGGTTGGACCTACGAGCAGTACTTC
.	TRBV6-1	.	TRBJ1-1	CASSELRTGNTEAFF	TGTGCCAGCAGTGAGTTACGGACGGGCAACACTGAAGCTTTCTTT
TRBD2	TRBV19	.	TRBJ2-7	CASSLALATYEQYF	TGTGCCAGTTCACTAGCGCTTGCTACCTACGAGCAGTACTTC
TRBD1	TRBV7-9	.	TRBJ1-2	CASSLSKGRDRDYGYTF	TGTGCCAGCAGCTTAAGTAAGGGAAGAGACAGGGACTATGGCTACACCTTC
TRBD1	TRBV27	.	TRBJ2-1	CASSAGTGLYNEQFF	TGTGCCAGCAGTGCCGGGACAGGTCTTTACAATGAGCAGTTCTTC
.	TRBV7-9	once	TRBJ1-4	CASSLAGQQFNEKLFF	TGTGCCAGCAGCTTAGCAGGACAGCAGTTTAATGAAAAACTGTTTTTT
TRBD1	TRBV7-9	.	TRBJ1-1	CASSTAGGWDTEAFF	TGTGCCAGCAGCACCGCAGGGGGCTGGGACACTGAAGCTTTCTTT
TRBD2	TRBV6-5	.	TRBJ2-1	CASSYTARAGEQFF	TGTGCCAGCAGTTACACCGCTAGGGCGGGAGAACAGTTCTTC
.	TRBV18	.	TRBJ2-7	CASSLGPLYEQYF	TGTGCCAGCTCGCTTGGGCCACTCTACGAGCAGTACTTC